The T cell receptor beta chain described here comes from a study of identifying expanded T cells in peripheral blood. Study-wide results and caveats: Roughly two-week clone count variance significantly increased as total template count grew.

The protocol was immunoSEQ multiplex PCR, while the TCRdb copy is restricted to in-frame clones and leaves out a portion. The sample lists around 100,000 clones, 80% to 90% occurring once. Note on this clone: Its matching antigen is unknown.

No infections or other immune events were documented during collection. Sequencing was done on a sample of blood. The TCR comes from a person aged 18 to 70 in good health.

CDR3 loop: CASSLTGRGAGDTQYF. The DNA of the CDR3 is TGTGCCAGCAGCTTAACGGGGCGGGGGGCGGGAGATACGCAGTATTTT. V gene TRBV7-3 combines with J gene TRBJ2-3; 8 bases fit TRBD2. The CDR3 extends over 16 amino acids. Germline V gene sequence: CDR1 SGHTA, CDR2 FQGTGA. With V trimmed by 0 bases and J by 5 bases, 7 bases remained unmatched.